This TCR beta chain was captured in a study of T cells expressing NK-cell markers. The CDR3 covers 15 residues. Germline assignment: CDR1 SGHRS and CDR2 YFSETQ. Reanalyzing the 5' RACE reads, TCRdb keeps one entry per CDR3 protein, without DNA. Its clone listing holds fewer than 400,000 distinct CDR3 sequences. The gene calls are TRBV5-1 and TRBJ1-2; the TRBD1 assignment by TCRdb is unverifiable without DNA. Sequenced: blood T cells: a sorted CD56 or NKG2C T cell subset, CD4+ or CD8+ T cells, or bulk PBMC T cells (not recorded which). The sequence was collected from a man aged 18-75 years in good health. The CDR3 protein is CASSLGRQGYYGYTF.